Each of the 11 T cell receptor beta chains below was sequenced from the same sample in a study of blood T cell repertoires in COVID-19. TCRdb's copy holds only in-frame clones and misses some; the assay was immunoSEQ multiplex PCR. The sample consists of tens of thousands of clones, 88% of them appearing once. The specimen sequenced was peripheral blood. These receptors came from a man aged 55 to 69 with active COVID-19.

The CDR3 reads CASSQEAGFPHNEQFF. CDR3 in DNA: TGCGCCAGCAGCCAAGAAGCGGGATTCCCCCACAATGAGCAGTTCTTC. The chain employs TRBV4-1 and TRBJ2-1; 7 nucleotides line up with TRBD2. V shed 0 bases, J shed 5 bases, and the junction held 7 bases outside the gene matches. CDR1 is MGHRA and CDR2 is YSYEKL in the germline V gene. CDR3 length: 16 residues.

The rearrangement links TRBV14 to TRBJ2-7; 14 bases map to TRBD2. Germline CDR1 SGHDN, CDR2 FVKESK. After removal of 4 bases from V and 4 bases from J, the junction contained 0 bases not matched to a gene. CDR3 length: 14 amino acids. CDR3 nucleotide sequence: TGTGCCAGCAGCCGACTAGCGGGAGGGTACGAGCAGTACTTC. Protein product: CASSRLAGGYEQYF.

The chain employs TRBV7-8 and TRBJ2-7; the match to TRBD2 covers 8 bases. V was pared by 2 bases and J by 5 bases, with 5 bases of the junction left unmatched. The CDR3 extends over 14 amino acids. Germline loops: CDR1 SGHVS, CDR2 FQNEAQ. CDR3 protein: CASSLTGRAHEQYF. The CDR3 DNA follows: TGTGCCAGCAGCTTAACCGGGAGGGCCCACGAGCAGTACTTC.

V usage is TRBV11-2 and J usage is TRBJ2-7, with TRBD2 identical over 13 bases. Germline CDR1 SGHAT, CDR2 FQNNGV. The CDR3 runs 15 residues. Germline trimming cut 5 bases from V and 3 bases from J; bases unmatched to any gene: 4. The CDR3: CASSHRTSGSYEQYF. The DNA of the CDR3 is TGTGCCAGCAGCCACCGGACTAGCGGGAGCTACGAGCAGTACTTC.

Here the CDR3 DNA reads TGTGCCAGCTCACCCCCTGGACTAGCGGGAGATACGCAGTATTTT. Translated, it gives CASSPPGLAGDTQYF. The chain links TRBV18 to TRBJ2-3; 11 bases map to TRBD2. CDR3 length equals 15 residues. The germline V gene encodes CDR1 KGHSH and CDR2 LQKENI. Trimming at V came to 3 bases and at J to 5 bases, leaving 4 bases not matched to a gene.

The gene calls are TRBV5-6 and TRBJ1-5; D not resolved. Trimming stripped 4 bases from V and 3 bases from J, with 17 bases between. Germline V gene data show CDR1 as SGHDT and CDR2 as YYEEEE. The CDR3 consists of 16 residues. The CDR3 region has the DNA TGTGCCAGCAGCCTTCGGGGAGGGCCGGTCAATCAGCCCCAGCATTTT. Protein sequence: CASSLRGGPVNQPQHF.

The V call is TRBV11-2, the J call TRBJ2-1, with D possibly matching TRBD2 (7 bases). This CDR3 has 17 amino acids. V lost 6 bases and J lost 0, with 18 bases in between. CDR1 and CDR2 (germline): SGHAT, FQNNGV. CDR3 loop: CASRSHGGASSYNEQFF. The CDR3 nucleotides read TGTGCCAGCAGATCCCATGGGGGGGCGAGCTCCTACAATGAGCAGTTCTTC.

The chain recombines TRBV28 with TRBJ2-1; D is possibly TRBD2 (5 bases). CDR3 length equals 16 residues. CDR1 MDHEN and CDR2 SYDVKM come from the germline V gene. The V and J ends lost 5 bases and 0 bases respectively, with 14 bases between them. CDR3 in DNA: TGTGCCAGCAGTACGTGGAAAGGAGGCTCCTACAATGAGCAGTTCTTC. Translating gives CASSTWKGGSYNEQFF.

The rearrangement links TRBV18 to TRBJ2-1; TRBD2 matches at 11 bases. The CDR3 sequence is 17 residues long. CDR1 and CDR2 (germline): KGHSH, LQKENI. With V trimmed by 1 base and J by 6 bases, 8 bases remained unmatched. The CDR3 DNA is TGTGCCAGCTCACCACAGGCATTAGCGGGAGGGGGCAATGAGCAGTTCTTC. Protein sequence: CASSPQALAGGGNEQFF.

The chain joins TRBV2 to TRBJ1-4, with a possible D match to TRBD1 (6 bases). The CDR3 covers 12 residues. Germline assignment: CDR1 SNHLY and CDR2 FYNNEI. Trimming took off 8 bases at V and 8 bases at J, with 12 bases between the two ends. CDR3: CASGKGDEKLFF. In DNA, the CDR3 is TGTGCCAGCGGGAAGGGGGACGAAAAACTGTTTTTT.

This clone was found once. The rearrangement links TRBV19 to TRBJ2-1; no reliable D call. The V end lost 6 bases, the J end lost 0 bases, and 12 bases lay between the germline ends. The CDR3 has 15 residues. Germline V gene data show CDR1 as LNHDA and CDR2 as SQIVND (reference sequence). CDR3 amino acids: CASRIDSSSYNEQFF. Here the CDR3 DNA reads TGTGCCAGTAGGATTGACTCGAGCTCCTACAATGAGCAGTTCTTC.